These T cell receptor beta chains were read from a single sample in a study of CXCR3-negative and CXCR3-positive naive CD8 T cells. Following a re-call of the 5' RACE reads, TCRdb has one entry per CDR3 protein and lacks DNA. This listing includes approximately 70,000 distinct CDR3 sequences. Sequences were obtained from naive CXCR3- CD8+ T cells from blood. The receptors derive from a human donor in good health. Some clones in this sample may be carry-over from other donors' samples. The CDR3 runs from the conserved cysteine through the conserved F or W.

TRBJ2-1	TRBV29-1	CSARRYNEQFF
TRBJ1-1	TRBV2	CASSEERGTVNAYTEAFF
TRBJ2-5	TRBV5-1	CASSDGFTQETQYF
TRBJ2-2	TRBV29-1	CSGRSTSGLNTGELFF
TRBJ1-2	TRBV5-1	CASSLAGRVSGFDGYTF
TRBJ1-1	TRBV19	CASKGRYTEAFF
TRBJ1-1	TRBV19	CASTNLNTEAFF
TRBJ2-3	TRBV20-1	CSARDRGGADTQYF
TRBJ2-7	TRBV28	CASMEVGHEQYF
TRBJ2-5	TRBV7-7	CASSSEPGQETQYF
TRBJ2-7	TRBV7-8	CASSLYFSRDSYYEQYF
TRBJ2-2	TRBV29-1	CSVVWGPTGELFF
TRBJ2-1	TRBV29-1	CSVEDRLGNEQFF
TRBJ1-1	TRBV5-1	CASSLDTGVEAFF
TRBJ1-1	TRBV7-9	CASSLPSRGPEAFF
TRBJ2-1	TRBV5-1	CASSLSTSWYNEQFF
TRBJ2-2	TRBV5-1	CASSFGQGGTGELFF
TRBJ2-2	TRBV28	CASSPSPGELFF
TRBJ2-1	TRBV28	CAIFSYNEQFF
TRBJ2-1	TRBV7-6	CASSSRQGGNEQFF
TRBJ2-1	TRBV20-1	CSAQAVSENEQFF
TRBJ2-1	TRBV20-1	CSARDLAGGYNEQFF
TRBJ2-2	TRBV5-1	CASSPEGGANTGELFF
TRBJ2-5	TRBV7-9	CASSLSRTGGETQYF
TRBJ2-1	TRBV21-1	CASLLEVLRVSYNEQFF
TRBJ2-7	TRBV5-1	CASRSPGPRDYEQYF
TRBJ1-2	TRBV3-1	CASSQEQEFVYGYTF
TRBJ2-7	TRBV5-1	CASRTDRGGEQYF
TRBJ2-3	TRBV7-9	CASRGGNTLSTDTQYF
TRBJ2-1	TRBV14	CASSQVDRGGPYNEQFF
TRBJ2-7	TRBV7-2	CASSLDRLLYEQYF
TRBJ2-3	TRBV13	CASSLTKGADTQYF
TRBJ2-3	TRBV29-1	CSVEETGGFGTDTQYF
TRBJ1-1	TRBV5-1	CASSLSPNTEAFF
TRBJ2-4	TRBV21-1	CASSKDERTGGNIQYF
TRBJ1-5	TRBV28	CASSYPYSNQPQHF
TRBJ2-1	TRBV3-1	CASSLTSAGPLYNEQFF
TRBJ2-3	TRBV21-1	CASSKDSTSTDTQYF
TRBJ2-7	TRBV15	CATSPGGGEQYF
TRBJ2-7	TRBV6-2/TRBV6-3	CASSDINRAYEQYF
TRBJ1-2	TRBV20-1	CSARVAGGDGYTF
TRBJ2-1	TRBV7-9	CASSTSDRPYNEQFF
TRBJ2-3	TRBV7-2	CASSLDNTDTQYF
TRBJ2-3	TRBV7-2	CASSLLDRDTQYF
TRBJ1-2	TRBV5-1	CACSPDSPYGYTF
TRBJ2-1	TRBV5-5	CASSFQEAGSYNEQFF
TRBJ2-5	TRBV3-1	CASSPLAGANQETQYF
TRBJ2-7	TRBV29-1	CSVEVSGFEQYF
TRBJ1-6	TRBV7-2	CASSWGGSYNSPLHF
TRBJ2-1	TRBV21-1	CASSKDTDNEQFF
TRBJ1-2	TRBV7-9	CASSLPIGQAKYGYTF
TRBJ1-2	TRBV6-5	CASSYSQDSDYGYTF
TRBJ2-7	TRBV4-3	CASSQEAGEQYF